This T cell receptor beta chain was found in a study of blood T cell repertoires in COVID-19. Sequenced by immunoSEQ multiplex PCR; TCRdb stores in-frame clones only, minus some. This sample has over 80,000 clones, with around 87% found just once. The CDR3 totals 14 residues. The V gene's germline CDR1 is KGHDR and CDR2 SFDVKD. V lost 4 bases, J lost 8 bases, and 5 bases stayed unmatched. The genes are TRBV24-1 and TRBJ2-3; 10 positions agree with TRBD2. This clonotype was sampled from a human donor in a cohort sampled during active COVID-19. Material for sequencing was peripheral blood. This CDR3 reads CATSEAGGLGTQYF. In nucleotides, the CDR3 is TGTGCCACCAGTGAAGCGGGAGGGCTCGGTACGCAGTATTTT.